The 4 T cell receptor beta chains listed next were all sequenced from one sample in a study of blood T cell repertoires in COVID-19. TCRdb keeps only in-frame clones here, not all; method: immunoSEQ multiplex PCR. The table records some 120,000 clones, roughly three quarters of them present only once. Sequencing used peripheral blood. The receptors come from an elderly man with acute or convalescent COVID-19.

This CDR3 is CASSNGQGYTEAFF. For the CDR3, the DNA is TGTGCCAGCAGTAACGGACAGGGCTACACTGAAGCTTTCTTT. V usage is TRBV6-5 and J usage is TRBJ1-1, with 8 bases lining up with TRBD1. The V gene's germline CDR1 is MNHEY and CDR2 SVGAGI. This CDR3 contains 14 residues. V was pared by 5 bases and J by 3 bases, with 5 bases of the junction left unmatched.

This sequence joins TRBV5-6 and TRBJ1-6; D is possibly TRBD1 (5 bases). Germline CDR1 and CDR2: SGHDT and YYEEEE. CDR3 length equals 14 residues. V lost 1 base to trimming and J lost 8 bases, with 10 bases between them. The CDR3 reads CASSLRGVDSPLHF. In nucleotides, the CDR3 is TGTGCCAGCAGCTTGCGGGGGGTGGATTCACCCCTCCACTTT. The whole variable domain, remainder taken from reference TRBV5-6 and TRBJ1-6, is DAGVTQSPTHLIKTRGQQVTLRCSPKSGHDTVSWYQQALGQGPQFIFQYYEEEERQRGNFPDRFSGHQFPNYSSELNVNALLLGDSALYLCASSLRGVDSPLHFGNGTRLTVT.

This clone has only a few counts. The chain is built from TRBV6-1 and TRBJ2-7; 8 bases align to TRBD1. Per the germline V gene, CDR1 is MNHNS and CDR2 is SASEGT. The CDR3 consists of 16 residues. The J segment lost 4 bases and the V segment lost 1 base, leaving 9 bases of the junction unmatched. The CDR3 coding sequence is TGTGCCAGCAGTGAAGGCGGCGCAGGGGGCAAATACGAGCAGTACTTC. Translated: CASSEGGAGGKYEQYF.

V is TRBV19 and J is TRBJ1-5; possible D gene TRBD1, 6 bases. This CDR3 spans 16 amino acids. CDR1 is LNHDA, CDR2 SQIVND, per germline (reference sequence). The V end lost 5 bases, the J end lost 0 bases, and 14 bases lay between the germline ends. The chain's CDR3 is CASSELGRGSNQPQHF. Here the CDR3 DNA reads TGTGCCAGTAGTGAATTGGGCAGGGGTAGCAATCAGCCCCAGCATTTT.